Below, 10 T cell receptor beta chains from the same sample are listed, as sequenced in a study of shared clonotypes between healthy human individuals. TCRdb keeps only in-frame clones here, not all; method: immunoSEQ multiplex PCR. The sample holds 2 million to 2.5 million clones, nearly 97% seen once. The sample taken for sequencing was naive CD4+ T cells sorted from blood. Regarding subset: CD45RA+ positively selected. These receptors were obtained from a man younger than 30 in good health.

The chain links TRBV5-1 to TRBJ1-4; 7 bases are a match to TRBD1. CDR1 and CDR2 (germline): SGHRS, YFSETQ. V dropped 4 bases and J dropped 5; count of bases not matched to a gene: 5. The CDR3 is 14 residues long. The CDR3 spells CASSEGQWNEKLFF. The CDR3 DNA follows: TGCGCCAGCAGCGAGGGACAGTGGAATGAAAAACTGTTTTTT.

This clone was seen once. This chain's CDR3 is CASSQTFGIEAFF. For the CDR3, the DNA is TGCGCCAGCAGCCAAACTTTCGGGATTGAAGCTTTCTTT. The chain employs TRBV4-3 and TRBJ1-1; the D is unclear. CDR1 and CDR2 from the germline V gene are LGHNA and YSLEER. The CDR3 runs to 13 residues. V was trimmed by 2 bases and J by 7 bases, leaving 11 bases between them.

This sequence joins TRBV6-5 and TRBJ1-6; D is unclear. Germline loops: CDR1 MNHEY, CDR2 SVGAGI. The V end lost 2 bases, the J end lost 7 bases, and 9 bases lay between the germline ends. The CDR3 has 14 residues. The CDR3 nucleotides read TGTGCCAGCAGTTACGGTAGGGTGAATTCACCCCTCCACTTT. Residues: CASSYGRVNSPLHF.

V is TRBV6-1 and J is TRBJ1-3; D call uncertain. The CDR3 is 14 residues long. The germline V gene has CDR1 MNHNS and CDR2 SASEGT. V was pared by 4 bases and J by 0 bases, with 7 bases between. CDR3 region: CASSVEASGNTIYF. The CDR3 bases are TGTGCCAGCAGTGTCGAAGCCTCTGGAAACACCATATATTTT.

This clone was counted only a few times. The chain uses TRBV30 and TRBJ1-1; tentatively, D is TRBD1 (5 bases). The CDR3 contains 15 residues. Germline CDR1 and CDR2: GTSNPN and SVGIG (reference sequence). Trimming took off 1 base at V and 0 bases at J, with 12 bases between the two ends. The DNA for the CDR3 is TGTGCCTGGAGTGCAAATTGGGGGATGAACACTGAAGCTTTCTTT. Translation: CAWSANWGMNTEAFF.

This sequence joins TRBV7-9 and TRBJ1-6; D remains unclear. CDR1 SEHNR and CDR2 FQNEAQ come from the germline V gene (reference sequence). The CDR3 has 12 amino acids. V lost 8 bases to trimming and J lost 6 bases, with 8 bases between them. CDR3 nucleotide sequence: TGTGCCAGCGCCATCTCTAATTCACCCCTCCACTTT. Translation: CASAISNSPLHF.

This chain uses TRBV10-3 with TRBJ2-1; no definite D call. The V end lost 6 bases, the J end lost 5 bases, and 5 bases lay between the germline ends. The germline gives CDR1 ENHRY, CDR2 SYGVKD. The CDR3 covers 11 residues. CDR3 region: CAIRANNEQFF. CDR3 DNA: TGTGCCATCAGGGCGAACAATGAGCAGTTCTTC.

V is TRBV6-5 and J is TRBJ2-7; 13 bases fit TRBD2. J was trimmed by 5 bases and V by 4 bases; bases with no gene match: 5. The CDR3 contains 15 residues. Looked up from germline, CDR1 is MNHEY and CDR2 is SVGAGI. The DNA of the CDR3 is TGTGCCAGCAGTTCACTAGCGGGAGGGCCCGACGAGCAGTACTTC. Its protein is CASSSLAGGPDEQYF.

Of note for this clone: At the DNA level, this CDR3 is encoded by other sequences in the same sample as well. The rearrangement uses TRBV9 and TRBJ2-5; TRBD2 aligns across 8 bases. The germline V gene encodes CDR1 SGDLS and CDR2 YYNGEE. J was trimmed by 2 bases and V by 0 bases; bases with no gene match: 0. The CDR3 covers 14 residues. CDR3: CASSVGGGQETQYF. In DNA, the CDR3 is TGTGCCAGCAGCGTAGGCGGGGGGCAAGAGACCCAGTACTTC.

In nucleotides, the CDR3 is TGCGCCAGCAGCTCCGGGACGGTCGACACCGGGGAGCTGTTTTTT. It codes for CASSSGTVDTGELFF. The chain employs TRBV5-1 and TRBJ2-2; either TRBD1 or TRBD2 may fit D (5 bases each). CDR1 is SGHRS and CDR2 is YFSETQ in the germline V gene. The ends were cut back, 3 bases at V and 3 bases at J, with 12 bases in the middle. The CDR3 totals 15 residues.